These 30 T cell receptor beta chains were sequenced from one sample in a study of response to subunit inactivated influenza vaccine. MiXCR was run by TCRdb on the RT-PCR reads, yielding one entry per CDR3 protein. The sample lists about 170,000 distinct CDR3 sequences, 12% seen once, with 25% to 30% in the top ten. These records were also assigned to another study, of T cells expressing NK-cell markers. According to that study: The authors made TCR beta cDNA libraries by 5'RACE template switching. This switching added a universal primer site and UMIs.

Sequencing used CD8+ T cells sorted from PBMCs, obtained 11 to 12 days after vaccination. The receptors stem from a man aged 45-60 years who received an inactivated influenza vaccine.

This chain uses TRBV4-1 with TRBJ2-7, with 9 bases identical to TRBD1. The germline CDR1 and CDR2 sequences are MGHRA and YSYEKL. CDR3 length: 14 residues. V trimming: 2 bases; J trimming: 9 bases; junction bases outside the gene matches: 8. CDR3 residues: CASSQSRTGAGQYF. The CDR3 nucleotides are TGCGCCAGCAGCCAATCCCGGACAGGGGCCGGGCAGTACTTC.

This clonotype turned up a few times. As DNA, the CDR3 is TGTGCCAGCAGCTCCCTCACTGGGCGGGGGGGTAATGAGCAGTTCTTC. This encodes CASSSLTGRGGNEQFF. The V gene is TRBV7-9, the J gene TRBJ2-1; TRBD2 matches 9 bases. The CDR3 loop spans 16 amino acids. V lost 4 bases, J lost 7 bases, and 11 bases stayed unmatched. The germline CDR1 and CDR2 sequences are SEHNR and FQNEAQ (reference sequence).

This clonotype was picked up many times. The CDR3 nucleotides read TGCAGTGCTCCCCCCCACGCTAGCATTCAGTACTTC. This encodes CSAPPHASIQYF. V and J are TRBV20-1 and TRBJ2-4; D gene unclear. This CDR3 is 12 amino acids long. Germline loops: CDR1 DFQATT, CDR2 SNEGSKA (reference sequence). Trimming removed 5 bases from V and 9 bases from J, with 14 bases in between.

The rearrangement uses TRBV12-3 or TRBV12-4 and TRBJ2-5; D might be TRBD1 or TRBD2, each matching 5 bases. The germline V and J ends were trimmed by 3 bases and 7 bases, with 18 bases remaining between them. This CDR3 is built from 15 residues. CDR3 nucleotides: TGTGCCAGCAGTTTGGCCGACGGGACGAAGGGGACCCAGTACTTC. It yields the protein CASSLADGTKGTQYF.

The rearrangement uses TRBV16 and TRBJ1-2, with D unresolved. CDR3 length equals 14 residues. The germline V and J ends were trimmed by 2 bases and 1 base, with 8 bases remaining between them. Germline CDR1 is KGHSY and CDR2 is FQNENV. The CDR3 sequence is CASSQGQYNYGYTF. For the CDR3, the DNA is TGTGCCAGCAGCCAAGGGCAGTATAACTATGGCTACACCTTC.

This chain uses TRBV11-2 with TRBJ2-5, with D perhaps assigned TRBD1 or TRBD2 (6 bases each). The CDR3 contains 15 residues. V was pared by 5 bases and J by 1 base, with 14 bases between. CDR1 is SGHAT, CDR2 FQNNGV, per germline. The CDR3: CASSGGRGIQETQYF. CDR3 DNA: TGTGCCAGCAGCGGGGGGCGGGGAATCCAAGAGACCCAGTACTTC.

The rearrangement links TRBV7-9 to TRBJ2-4, with TRBD2 identical over 9 bases. V lost 5 bases to trimming and J lost 0 bases; unmatched junction nucleotides: 5. The CDR3 covers 16 residues. Germline lookup yields CDR1 SEHNR and CDR2 FQNEAQ (reference sequence). The DNA of the CDR3 is TGTGCCAGCAGCCCGCTAGCGGGGCTAGCCAAAAACATTCAGTACTTC. Translated: CASSPLAGLAKNIQYF.

The genes are TRBV18 and TRBJ2-4; D ambiguous. Germline CDR1 is KGHSH and CDR2 is LQKENI. The V and J ends lost 1 base and 3 bases respectively, with 13 bases between them. This CDR3 has 16 residues. The CDR3: CASSPREVLSKNIQYF. The CDR3 DNA is TGTGCCAGCTCACCACGCGAGGTTTTAAGCAAAAACATTCAGTACTTC.

The table lists this clonotype with many counts. The genes are TRBV30 and TRBJ1-4; 12 bases are shared with TRBD1. Germline V CDR1 and CDR2: GTSNPN, SVGIG (reference sequence). The CDR3 has 17 residues. Trimming took 1 base from V and 7 from J; bases not matched to a gene: 10. The CDR3: CAWSDPGQGAYTEKLFF. CDR3 nucleotide sequence: TGTGCCTGGAGTGACCCGGGACAGGGGGCTTATACTGAAAAACTGTTTTTT.

This clonotype was observed at least ten times. The chain carries TRBV29-1 and TRBJ2-1; unclear D gene. The CDR3 loop spans 11 amino acids. With 4 bases removed from V and 7 bases from J, the gap between germline ends came to 8 bases. Germline CDR1 SQVTM, CDR2 ANQGSEA. The DNA for the CDR3 is TGCAGCGTTGTCTATGTAAATGAGCAGTTCTTC. Amino acids: CSVVYVNEQFF.

Only a few counts were recorded for this clonotype. The genes are TRBV11-2 and TRBJ2-4; the D is unclear. Germline CDR1 SGHAT, CDR2 FQNNGV. This CDR3 is 12 amino acids long. With 3 bases removed from V and 7 bases from J, the gap between germline ends came to 7 bases. The CDR3 region is CASSFGVNIQYF. CDR3 nucleotide sequence: TGTGCCAGCAGCTTTGGAGTGAACATTCAGTACTTC.

This clonotype was seen only a few times. The chain links TRBV4-2 to TRBJ2-7; 14 bases are a match to TRBD2. The CDR3 sequence is 16 residues long. V was clipped by 4 bases and J by 7 bases; unmatched bases: 9. Looked up from germline, CDR1 is LGHNA and CDR2 is YNFKEQ. CDR3 region: CASSPGTSGSIGEQYF. CDR3 in DNA: TGTGCCAGCAGCCCCGGGACTAGCGGGAGTATAGGGGAGCAGTACTTC.

The rearrangement joins TRBV14 to TRBJ1-2; D is undetermined. CDR1 SGHDN and CDR2 FVKESK come from the germline V gene. V was shortened by 3 bases and J by 2 bases, with 10 bases between the two germline ends. The length of the CDR3 is 14 residues. This chain's CDR3 is CASSHGQVNYGYTF. The CDR3 bases are TGTGCCAGCAGCCATGGGCAGGTCAACTATGGCTACACCTTC.

In this sample, this clonotype turned up many times. V is TRBV20-1 and J is TRBJ1-2; D remains unclear. CDR1 and CDR2 (germline): DFQATT, SNEGSKA (reference sequence). With 4 bases removed from V and 2 bases from J, the gap between germline ends came to 11 bases. The CDR3 has 13 amino acids. The CDR3: CSAKPPENYGYTF. DNA of the CDR3: TGCAGTGCTAAGCCTCCGGAGAACTATGGCTACACCTTC.

This clonotype occurred many times. The chain recombines TRBV7-9 with TRBJ2-2; D is uncertain. CDR3 size: 15 residues. V lost 3 bases and J lost 1, with 9 bases in between. Germline CDR1 is SEHNR and CDR2 is FQNEAQ (reference sequence). The CDR3 loop reads CASSFLQWNTGELFF. CDR3 nucleotide sequence: TGTGCCAGCAGCTTTCTACAGTGGAACACCGGGGAGCTGTTTTTT.

This clonotype was seen at least ten times. The rearrangement joins TRBV25-1 to TRBJ1-1; 8 nucleotides align to TRBD1. Per germline, CDR1 MGHDK and CDR2 SYGVNS. Trimming took 7 bases from V and 5 from J; bases not matched to a gene: 3. The CDR3 spans 12 residues. Here the CDR3 DNA reads TGTGCCAGCAAAACAGGGGGTACTGAAGCTTTCTTT. This codes for CASKTGGTEAFF.

In this sample, this clonotype turned up a few times. This sequence joins TRBV2 and TRBJ2-1; weak D call: TRBD2 (5 bases). Trimming stripped 4 bases from V and 3 bases from J, with 13 bases between. The CDR3 runs to 15 residues. In germline, CDR1 is SNHLY, CDR2 FYNNEI. CDR3 sequence: CASSGGAVVYNEQFF. DNA for the CDR3: TGTGCCAGCAGTGGGGGAGCGGTGGTCTACAATGAGCAGTTCTTC.

The rearrangement uses TRBV7-8 and TRBJ2-7; 10 bases agree with TRBD1. The length of the CDR3 is 16 residues. The junction had 13 bases not matched to a gene; V was cut back by 7 bases and J by 4 bases. Germline assignment: CDR1 SGHVS and CDR2 FQNEAQ. CDR3 loop: CASKPTPGQGWYEQYF. For the CDR3, the DNA is TGTGCCAGCAAACCGACTCCGGGACAGGGGTGGTACGAGCAGTACTTC.

In its sample, this clonotype was seen many times. The CDR3 sequence is CASSLTRLPQETQYF. Here the CDR3 DNA reads TGTGCCAGCAGCCTGACTAGACTCCCACAAGAGACCCAGTACTTC. V usage is TRBV6-2 or TRBV6-3 and J usage is TRBJ2-5; perhaps TRBD2 as D (6 bases). This CDR3 has 15 residues. CDR1 and CDR2 (germline): MNHEY, SVGEGT. V gave up 6 bases and J gave up 2 bases, with 16 bases separating them.

In this sample, this clonotype turned up many times. The chain uses TRBV7-2 and TRBJ2-1; the D gene is possibly TRBD1 (6 bases). Germline assignment: CDR1 SGHTA and CDR2 FQGNSA. Trimming shortened V by 6 bases and J by 4 bases, and 22 bases separated the two germline ends. This CDR3 is built from 17 residues. For the CDR3, the DNA is TGTGCCAGCAGACCGCGGACAGACGCGGCTGAATACAATGAGCAGTTCTTC. This translates into CASRPRTDAAEYNEQFF. Complete variable domain (other parts from reference TRBV7-2 and TRBJ2-1): GAGVSQSPSNKVTEKGKDVELRCDPISGHTALYWYRQSLGQGLEFLIYFQGNSAPDKSGLPSDRFSAERTGGSVSTLTIQRTQQEDSAVYLCASRPRTDAAEYNEQFFGPGTRLTVL.

The chain links TRBV20-1 to TRBJ2-1; D is possibly TRBD1 (5 bases). Trimming cost V 5 bases and J 5 bases, with 13 bases left between them. This CDR3 contains 13 residues. The germline V gene has CDR1 DFQATT and CDR2 SNEGSKA (reference sequence). CDR3 protein: CSALVPRDNEQFF. CDR3 DNA sequence: TGCAGTGCTTTGGTCCCCAGGGACAATGAGCAGTTCTTC.

In this sample, this clonotype turned up a few times. This chain links TRBV12-3 or TRBV12-4 with TRBJ1-2; possibly TRBD1 for D (6 bases). V dropped 2 bases and J dropped 4 bases, with 11 bases sitting between them. The CDR3 has 14 residues. This CDR3 is CASSLTTGPYGYTF. CDR3 nucleotides: TGTGCCAGCAGTTTAACTACAGGGCCCTATGGCTACACCTTC.

The chain links TRBV2 to TRBJ1-5; D is undetermined. V was pared by 1 base and J by 6 bases, with 10 bases between. The CDR3 runs 14 residues. Germline V lookup: CDR1 SNHLY, CDR2 FYNNEI. The CDR3 sequence: CASSEVRVRQPQHF. As DNA, the CDR3 is TGTGCCAGCAGTGAAGTGAGGGTACGTCAGCCCCAGCATTTT.

This rearrangement joins TRBV15 to TRBJ1-2, with D maybe TRBD1 (6 bases). Germline lookup yields CDR1 LNHNV and CDR2 YYDKDF (reference sequence). Trimming left V 0 bases short and J 3 bases short, with 23 bases between. CDR3 length equals 19 residues. The CDR3 sequence: CATSRDPVLVRGEDYGYTF. CDR3 bases: TGTGCCACCAGCAGAGATCCCGTGCTCGTGAGGGGGGAAGACTATGGCTACACCTTC. Complete variable domain (other parts from reference TRBV15 and TRBJ1-2): DAMVIQNPRYQVTQFGKPVTLSCSQTLNHNVMYWYQQKSSQAPKLLFHYYDKDFNNEADTPDNFQSRRPNTSFCFLDIRSPGLGDTAMYLCATSRDPVLVRGEDYGYTFGSGTRLTVV.

V gene TRBV7-9 combines with J gene TRBJ2-5; D might be TRBD2 (5 bases). The CDR3 totals 14 residues. From germline, CDR1 is SEHNR and CDR2 FQNEAQ (reference sequence). With 1 base removed from V and 7 bases from J, the gap between germline ends came to 13 bases. For the CDR3, the DNA is TGTGCCAGCAGCTTAGATGAGGGTTTGGGGACCCAGTACTTC. It specifies CASSLDEGLGTQYF.

The chain carries TRBV5-1 and TRBJ2-1; 9 positions agree with TRBD2. The germline CDR1 and CDR2 sequences are SGHRS and YFSETQ. The length of the CDR3 is 17 residues. The V and J ends lost 0 bases and 4 bases, in that order; junction bases with no gene match: 8. CDR3 in DNA: TGCGCCAGCAGCTTGGCTCCTAGCGGGAACTATTACAATGAGCAGTTCTTC. Amino acids: CASSLAPSGNYYNEQFF.

The rearrangement joins TRBV28 to TRBJ2-2, with TRBD1 identical over 10 bases. The J segment lost 4 bases and the V segment lost 6 bases, leaving 5 bases of the junction unmatched. CDR3 length: 15 residues. Germline V gene sequence: CDR1 MDHEN, CDR2 SYDVKM. CDR3 loop: CASSDGTGATGELFF. Written as DNA, the CDR3 is TGTGCCAGCAGCGACGGGACAGGGGCCACCGGGGAGCTGTTTTTT.

The V gene is TRBV10-2, the J gene TRBJ1-1; D not certain. The CDR3 extends over 11 amino acids. The germline CDR1 and CDR2 sequences are WSHSY and SAAADI. Trimming took 8 bases from V and 5 from J, leaving 9 bases between them. CDR3 amino acids: CASLLGTEAFF. The CDR3 DNA reads as TGCGCCAGCCTTTTAGGGACTGAAGCTTTCTTT.

Only a few counts were recorded for this clonotype. The chain is built from TRBV20-1 and TRBJ1-5; D is unresolved. The CDR3 spans 15 residues. Germline loops: CDR1 DFQATT, CDR2 SNEGSKA (reference sequence). V lost 0 bases and J lost 6, with 15 bases in between. CDR3: CSAREIRNGVQPQHF. In nucleotides, the CDR3 is TGCAGTGCTAGAGAGATAAGGAACGGGGTTCAGCCCCAGCATTTT.

This clonotype was found a few times. The genes are TRBV7-7 and TRBJ2-7, with D maybe TRBD1 (5 bases). This CDR3 region has 15 residues. V was trimmed by 1 base and J by 0 bases, leaving 10 bases between them. Germline CDR1 SSHAT, CDR2 FNYEAQ (reference sequence). Here the CDR3 DNA reads TGTGCCAGCAGCTTAGGGCAGGGAAACTCCTACGAGCAGTACTTC. Protein: CASSLGQGNSYEQYF.